These T cell receptor beta chains were read from a single sample in a study of technical replicates of blood from several donors. Sequenced by immunoSEQ multiplex PCR; TCRdb stores in-frame clones only, minus some. The repertoire includes 75,000 or so clones, roughly 94% of them detected once, and 0.2% to 0.3% sits in the top ten. Sequenced input: T cells isolated from PBMCs. These receptors were taken from a human donor in good health. Each CDR3 is given with its conserved first and last residue. The D gene is left open where the match is weak. The size field is filled for only some rows; it gives once, few, many or a size class.

NA	TRBD1	TRBJ1-3	TRBV7-2	CASSFTTGATGNTIYF	TGTGCCAGCAGCTTTACAACAGGGGCAACTGGAAACACCATATATTTT
once	NA	TRBJ1-5	TRBV19	CASSTLNQPQHF	TGTGCCAGTAGTACCCTTAATCAGCCCCAGCATTTT
NA	NA	TRBJ1-5	TRBV6-1	CASSELSNQPQHF	TGTGCCAGCAGTGAACTCAGCAATCAGCCCCAGCATTTT
NA	NA	TRBJ1-2	TRBV13	CATGQTYGYTF	TGTGCCACCGGACAGACCTATGGCTACACCTTC
NA	TRBD1	TRBJ1-5	TRBV18	CASGPGQQYQPQHF	TGTGCCAGCGGGCCGGGACAGCAGTATCAGCCCCAGCATTTT
once	NA	TRBJ2-1	TRBV4-1	CASSLGGISSYNEQFF	TGCGCCAGCAGCCTAGGGGGAATTAGCTCCTACAATGAGCAGTTCTTC
NA	NA	TRBJ2-7	TRBV7-9	CATSHGTYEQYF	TGTGCCACCTCTCACGGGACCTACGAGCAGTACTTC
NA	NA	TRBJ1-3	TRBV13	CASSHGTSGNTIYF	TGTGCCAGCAGCCACGGGACATCTGGAAACACCATATATTTT
once	TRBD1	TRBJ2-7	TRBV10-2	CASRYPYGTESYEQYF	TGCGCCAGCAGATACCCGTACGGGACAGAGAGCTACGAGCAGTACTTC
NA	NA	TRBJ2-7	TRBV28	CASSFNGGQYF	TGTGCCAGCAGTTTCAACGGCGGGCAGTACTTC
NA	TRBD1	TRBJ2-7	TRBV11-2	CASSLGTGTDYYEQYF	TGTGCCAGCAGCTTAGGGACCGGGACAGATTACTACGAGCAGTACTTC
NA	NA	TRBJ1-1	TRBV28	CASSYQGPWAEAFF	TGTGCCAGCAGTTATCAGGGGCCATGGGCTGAAGCTTTCTTT
NA	TRBD2	TRBJ2-1	TRBV15	CATRSGLAVNEQFF	TGTGCCACCAGGTCGGGACTAGCGGTGAATGAGCAGTTCTTC
NA	TRBD1	TRBJ2-2	TRBV2	CASRRTGRTGELFF	TGTGCCAGCAGACGGACAGGGAGGACCGGGGAGCTGTTTTTT
once	NA	TRBJ2-3	TRBV18	CASSPSVRASLGDTQYF	TGTGCCAGCTCACCGAGCGTGAGGGCCTCCCTGGGGGATACGCAGTATTTT
NA	TRBD1	TRBJ2-7	TRBV9	CASSPRDRGYEQYF	TGTGCCAGCAGCCCAAGGGACAGGGGTTACGAGCAGTACTTC
NA	TRBD1	TRBJ1-1	TRBV28	CASSMGQEAFF	TGTGCCAGCAGCATGGGACAGGAAGCTTTCTTT
NA	TRBD2	TRBJ2-3	TRBV15	CATSRGLPSTDTQYF	TGTGCCACCAGCAGGGGACTACCTAGCACAGATACGCAGTATTTT
NA	NA	TRBJ2-7	TRBV15	CATRESGSYEQYF	TGTGCCACCAGAGAAAGCGGATCCTACGAGCAGTACTTC
once	TRBD1	TRBJ2-3	TRBV6-4	CASSDSTGEDTQYF	TGTGCCAGCAGTGACTCTACAGGGGAAGATACGCAGTATTTT
NA	NA	TRBJ2-7	TRBV7-6	CASSLGRPGSAYEQYF	TGTGCCAGCAGCTTAGGCAGGCCAGGTTCTGCCTACGAGCAGTACTTC
NA	TRBD1	TRBJ2-3	TRBV19	CASSTPPTGQGTDTQYF	TGTGCCAGTAGTACTCCACCGACAGGGCAGGGCACAGATACGCAGTATTTT
NA	TRBD1	TRBJ1-4	TRBV30	CAWTGGREKLFF	TGTGCCTGGACAGGGGGCAGAGAAAAACTGTTTTTT
NA	TRBD1	TRBJ2-2	TRBV9	CASSASGTGYPGELFF	TGTGCCAGCAGCGCCTCCGGGACAGGGTACCCCGGGGAGCTGTTTTTT
NA	NA	TRBJ1-1	TRBV10-1	CASSENAGNTEAFF	TGCGCCAGCAGTGAGAATGCGGGGAACACTGAAGCTTTCTTT